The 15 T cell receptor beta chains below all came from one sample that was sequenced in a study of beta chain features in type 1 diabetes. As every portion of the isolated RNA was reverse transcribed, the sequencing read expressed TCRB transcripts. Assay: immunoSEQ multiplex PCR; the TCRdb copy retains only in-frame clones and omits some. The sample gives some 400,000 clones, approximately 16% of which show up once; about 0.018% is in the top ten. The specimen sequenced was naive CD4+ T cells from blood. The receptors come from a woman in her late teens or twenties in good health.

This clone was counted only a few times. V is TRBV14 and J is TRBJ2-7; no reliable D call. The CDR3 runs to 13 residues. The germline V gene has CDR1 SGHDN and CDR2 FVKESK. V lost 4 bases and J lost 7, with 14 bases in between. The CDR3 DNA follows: TGTGCCAGCAGCCGAATCCAGGCTGTAGAGCAGTACTTC. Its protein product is CASSRIQAVEQYF.

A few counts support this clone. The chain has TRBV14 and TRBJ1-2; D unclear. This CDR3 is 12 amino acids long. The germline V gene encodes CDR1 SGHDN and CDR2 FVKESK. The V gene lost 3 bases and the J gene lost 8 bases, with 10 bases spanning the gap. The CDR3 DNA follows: TGTGCCAGCAGCCACGGGTCCCTAGGCTACACCTTC. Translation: CASSHGSLGYTF. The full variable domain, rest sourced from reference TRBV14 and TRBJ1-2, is EAGVTQFPSHSVIEKGQTVTLRCDPISGHDNLYWYRRVMGKEIKFLLHFVKESKQDESGMPNNRFLAERTGGTYSTLKVQPAELEDSGVYFCASSHGSLGYTFGSGTRLTVV.

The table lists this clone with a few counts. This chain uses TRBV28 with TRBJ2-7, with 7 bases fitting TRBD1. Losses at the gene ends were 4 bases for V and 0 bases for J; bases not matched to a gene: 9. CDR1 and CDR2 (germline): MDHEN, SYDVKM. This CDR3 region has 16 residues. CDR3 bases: TGTGCCAGCAGTTCGACAGGGCCTGTCAGCTCCTACGAGCAGTACTTC. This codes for CASSSTGPVSSYEQYF.

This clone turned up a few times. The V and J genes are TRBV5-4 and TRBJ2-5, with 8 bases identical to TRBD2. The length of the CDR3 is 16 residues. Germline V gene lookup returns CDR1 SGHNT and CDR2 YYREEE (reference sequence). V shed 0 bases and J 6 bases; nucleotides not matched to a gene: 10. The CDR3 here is CASSLASSAGVKTQYF. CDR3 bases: TGTGCCAGCAGCTTGGCCTCCTCAGCGGGAGTTAAGACCCAGTACTTC.

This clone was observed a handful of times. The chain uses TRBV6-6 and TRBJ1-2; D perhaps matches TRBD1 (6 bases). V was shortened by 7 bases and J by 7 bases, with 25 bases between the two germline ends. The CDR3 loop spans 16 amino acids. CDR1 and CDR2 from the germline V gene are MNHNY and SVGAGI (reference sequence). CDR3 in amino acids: CASTQRGSQGFGGYTF. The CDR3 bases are TGTGCCAGCACCCAGAGGGGGTCTCAGGGGTTTGGTGGCTACACCTTC.

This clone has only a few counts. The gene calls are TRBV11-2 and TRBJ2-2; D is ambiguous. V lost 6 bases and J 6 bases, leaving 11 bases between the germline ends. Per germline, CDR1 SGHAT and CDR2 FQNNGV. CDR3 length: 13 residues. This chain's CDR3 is CASRSVQSGELFF. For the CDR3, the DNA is TGTGCCAGCAGGAGCGTTCAGTCCGGGGAGCTGTTTTTT.

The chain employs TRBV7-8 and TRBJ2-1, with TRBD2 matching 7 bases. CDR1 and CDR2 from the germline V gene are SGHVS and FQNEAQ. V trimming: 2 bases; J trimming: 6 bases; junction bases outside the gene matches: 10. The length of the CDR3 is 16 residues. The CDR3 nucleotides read TGTGCCAGCAGCTTACGGTTGGGGGGGATGGGCAATGAGCAGTTCTTC. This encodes CASSLRLGGMGNEQFF.

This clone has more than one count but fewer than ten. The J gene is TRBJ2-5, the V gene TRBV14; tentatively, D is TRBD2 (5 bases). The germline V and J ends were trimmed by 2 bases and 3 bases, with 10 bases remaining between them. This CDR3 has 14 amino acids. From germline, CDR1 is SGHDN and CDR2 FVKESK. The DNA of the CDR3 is TGTGCCAGCAGCCAATGGCAGGAGGAAGAGACCCAGTACTTC. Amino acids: CASSQWQEEETQYF. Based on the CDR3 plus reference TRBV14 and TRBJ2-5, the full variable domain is EAGVTQFPSHSVIEKGQTVTLRCDPISGHDNLYWYRRVMGKEIKFLLHFVKESKQDESGMPNNRFLAERTGGTYSTLKVQPAELEDSGVYFCASSQWQEEETQYFGPGTRLLVL.

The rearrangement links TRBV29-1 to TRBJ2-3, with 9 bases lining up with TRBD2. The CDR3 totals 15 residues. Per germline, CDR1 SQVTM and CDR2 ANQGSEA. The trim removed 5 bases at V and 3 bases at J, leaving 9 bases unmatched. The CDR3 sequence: CSVPGRTSATDTQYF. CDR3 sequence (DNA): TGCAGCGTTCCCGGAAGGACTAGCGCTACAGATACGCAGTATTTT.

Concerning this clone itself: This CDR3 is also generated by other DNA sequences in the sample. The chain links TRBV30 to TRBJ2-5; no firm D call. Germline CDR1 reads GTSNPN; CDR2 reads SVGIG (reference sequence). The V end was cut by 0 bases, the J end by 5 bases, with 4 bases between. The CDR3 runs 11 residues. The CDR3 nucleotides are TGTGCCTGGAGTGTATCTGAGACCCAGTACTTC. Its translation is CAWSVSETQYF.

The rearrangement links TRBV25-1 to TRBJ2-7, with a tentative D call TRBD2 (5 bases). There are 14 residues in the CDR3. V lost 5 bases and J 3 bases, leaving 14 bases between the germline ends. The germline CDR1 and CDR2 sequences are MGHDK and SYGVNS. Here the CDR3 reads CASSSRTGFYEQYF. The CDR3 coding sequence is TGTGCCAGCAGTAGCCGGACGGGGTTCTACGAGCAGTACTTC.

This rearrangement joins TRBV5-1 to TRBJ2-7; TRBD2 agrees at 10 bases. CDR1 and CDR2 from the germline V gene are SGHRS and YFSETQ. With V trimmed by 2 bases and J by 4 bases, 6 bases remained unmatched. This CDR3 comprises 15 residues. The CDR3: CASSFTSGTQYEQYF. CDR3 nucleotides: TGCGCCAGCAGCTTTACTAGCGGGACCCAATACGAGCAGTACTTC.

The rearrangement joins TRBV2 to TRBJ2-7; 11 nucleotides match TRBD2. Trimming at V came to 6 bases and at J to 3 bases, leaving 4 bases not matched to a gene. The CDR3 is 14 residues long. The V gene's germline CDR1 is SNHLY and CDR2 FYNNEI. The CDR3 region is CASSFGLAGYEQYF. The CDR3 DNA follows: TGTGCCAGCAGCTTCGGACTAGCGGGCTACGAGCAGTACTTC.

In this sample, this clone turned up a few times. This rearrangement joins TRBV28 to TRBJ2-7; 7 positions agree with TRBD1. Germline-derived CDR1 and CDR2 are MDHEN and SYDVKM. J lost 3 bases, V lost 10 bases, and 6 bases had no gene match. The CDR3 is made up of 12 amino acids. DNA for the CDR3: TGTGCCATCCGCCGGGACAGCTACGAGCAGTACTTC. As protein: CAIRRDSYEQYF. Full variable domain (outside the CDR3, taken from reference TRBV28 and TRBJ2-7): DVKVTQSSRYLVKRTGEKVFLECVQDMDHENMFWYRQDPGLGLRLIYFSYDVKMKEKGDIPEGYSVSREKKERFSLILESASTNQTSMYLCAIRRDSYEQYFGPGTRLTVT.

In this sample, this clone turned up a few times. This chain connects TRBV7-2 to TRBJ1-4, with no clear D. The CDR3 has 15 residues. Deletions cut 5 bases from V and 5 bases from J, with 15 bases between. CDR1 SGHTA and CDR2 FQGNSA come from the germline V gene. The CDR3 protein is CASSRLRGLNEKLFF. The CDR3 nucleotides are TGTGCCAGCAGCCGCCTACGCGGGTTGAATGAAAAACTGTTTTTT.